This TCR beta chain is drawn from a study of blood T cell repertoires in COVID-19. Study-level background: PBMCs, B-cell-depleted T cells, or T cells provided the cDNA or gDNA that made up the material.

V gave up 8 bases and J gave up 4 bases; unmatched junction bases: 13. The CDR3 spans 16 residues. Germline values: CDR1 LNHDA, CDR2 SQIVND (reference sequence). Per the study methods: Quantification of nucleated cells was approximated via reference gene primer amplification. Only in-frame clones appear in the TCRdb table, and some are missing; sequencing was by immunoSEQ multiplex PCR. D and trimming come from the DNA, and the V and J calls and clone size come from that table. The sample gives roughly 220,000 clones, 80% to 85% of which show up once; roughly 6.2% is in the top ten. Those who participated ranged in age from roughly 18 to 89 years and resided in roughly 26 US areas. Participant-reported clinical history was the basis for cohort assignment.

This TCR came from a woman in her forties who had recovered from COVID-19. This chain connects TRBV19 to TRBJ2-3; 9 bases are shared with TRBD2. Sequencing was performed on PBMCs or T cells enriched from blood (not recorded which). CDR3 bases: TGTGCCAGTGGAACACTAGCGGGTTCAAGGTCAGATACGCAGTATTTT. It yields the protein CASGTLAGSRSDTQYF.